This T cell receptor beta chain was profiled in a study of blood T cell repertoires in COVID-19 (dated by TCRdb to the early 2020s). In the study overall: Samples covering the acute and convalescent phases of COVID-19 were provided by collaborators in the United States, Italy and Spain. The prospective study material was composed of cDNA or gDNA derived from T cells, B-cell-depleted T cells, or PBMCs. Deeply sampled blood TCRbeta repertoires from subjects exposed to, actively infected with, or recovered from COVID-19 were included in the dataset. The repertoires were released in a freely available public database intended as a resource for research on the immune response to SARS-CoV-2. Samples were obtained from the ongoing ImmuneRACE study (first 160 participants) and from over 1,000 subjects provided by 6 global collaborators. Nearly every sample came with metadata listing a de-identified subject ID, COVID-19 status, age in years and sex. HLA class I and class II types, where available, came from metadata supplied by the sample provider rather than from assay-based typing. General conclusions and limits of the study: The amount of clinical and demographic metadata varied by source and participant and was provided uncurated.

Comments on this clone: Its antigen remains undetermined. Per-base quality was not reported, and no clone a single base away is much larger than it.

The CDR3, cysteine through phenylalanine, is 14 amino acids long. Of all the DNA, just the CDR3 is kept, 42 bases in frame from base 1. CDR1 and CDR2 are read off the germline V gene (reference sequence) as LNHDA and SQIVND. V loses 5 bases at its end and J loses 3 bases; junction bases beyond the gene matches: 3. One collaborating source in Seattle enrolled patients during active infection and followed them longitudinally through the course of disease. Collaborating institutions collected whole blood in K2EDTA tubes following their own protocols. For TCRbeta analysis, collaborators shipped samples as frozen whole blood, isolated PBMCs, or DNA extracted from either of those sample types. TCRbeta CDR3 regions were amplified from genomic DNA by means of the immunoSEQ Assay, a bias-controlled multiplex PCR. In the paper's pipeline: Nucleated cell counts per sample were estimated from amplification of reference gene primers within the assay. Sequence reads were collapsed and filtered to measure the absolute abundance of every unique TCRbeta CDR3 rearrangement. Productive Simpson clonality was computed per sample as the square root of Simpson's diversity index over productive rearrangements. TCRdb mirrors the immuneACCESS table, restricted to in-frame sequences. Some clones are absent from its copies; in checked studies, under half trace to an unresolved V gene, and the reason for the others is unknown. Clone size and V and J calls were adopted from that table, with D and trimming inferred from the DNA. The sample table holds 300,000 to 400,000 clones, of which about 89% were seen once. Approximately 2.5% of the sample is taken by the ten largest.

Sequencing was carried out using peripheral blood. The V and J segments used are TRBV19 and TRBJ2-2, with 7 bases in between that match TRBD1. The sequence was collected from a woman aged 60-75 years with COVID-19, enrolled during active disease. In nucleotides, the sequence is TGTGCCAGTAGTTTAGGGGGCCACACCGGGGAGCTGTTTTTT. Translation gives CASSLGGHTGELFF.